Following are 29 T cell receptor beta chains from one sample sequenced in a study of Ad26.COV2.S vaccination and SARS-CoV-2 variants. Here immunoSEQ multiplex PCR was the method, and the copy in TCRdb shows in-frame clones only, minus some. Of 97,000 or so clones detected, roughly 80% appear once; the ten largest clones hold approximately 15%. The sample was peripheral blood, taken after recovery from COVID-19. The receptor set was obtained from a human donor who had recovered from COVID-19.

The gene calls are TRBV6-5 and TRBJ2-7, with TRBD1 matching 7 bases. The CDR3 totals 12 residues. Germline V gene lookup returns CDR1 MNHEY and CDR2 SVGAGI. Losses at the gene ends were 7 bases for V and 6 bases for J; bases not matched to a gene: 6. The CDR3 here is CASTRTGVEQYF. The CDR3 DNA reads as TGTGCCAGCACTCGAACAGGGGTCGAGCAGTACTTC.

The genes are TRBV4-1 and TRBJ2-1; 12 nucleotides line up with TRBD1. Trimming took 4 bases from V and 6 from J; bases not matched to a gene: 7. The germline gives CDR1 MGHRA, CDR2 YSYEKL. The CDR3 consists of 16 residues. CDR3 sequence reads: CASSPSPGQGANEQFF. The CDR3 nucleotides are TGCGCCAGCAGCCCCTCCCCGGGACAGGGGGCCAATGAGCAGTTCTTC.

The chain uses TRBV2 and TRBJ2-2, with TRBD1 matching 7 bases. Germline values: CDR1 SNHLY, CDR2 FYNNEI. This CDR3 is built from 16 residues. Trimming at V came to 9 bases and at J to 5 bases, leaving 15 bases not matched to a gene. For the CDR3, the DNA is TGTGCCAGGGAACACCCGACCGACAGGGAAACCGGGGAGCTGTTTTTT. Amino acids: CAREHPTDRETGELFF.

The chain links TRBV7-2 to TRBJ1-6; unclear D gene. This CDR3 spans 13 amino acids. V dropped 10 bases and J dropped 9 bases, with 16 bases sitting between them. Germline V lookup: CDR1 SGHTA, CDR2 FQGNSA. The CDR3 DNA follows: TGTGCCACCTCCGGGGATGGGATTTCACCCCTCCACTTT. It is translated as CATSGDGISPLHF.

The rearrangement joins TRBV2 to TRBJ2-2; weak D call: TRBD2 (6 bases). This CDR3 is 14 amino acids long. Germline V gene sequence: CDR1 SNHLY, CDR2 FYNNEI. Trimming removed 5 bases at V and 1 base at J, with 8 bases between. CDR3 nucleotide sequence: TGTGCCAGCAGTCGGGACTTGAACACCGGGGAGCTGTTTTTT. This gives the protein CASSRDLNTGELFF.

This clone turned up a few times. V gene TRBV7-2 combines with J gene TRBJ1-6; unclear D gene. The V end was cut by 2 bases, the J end by 12 bases, with 8 bases between. The CDR3 consists of 12 residues. Germline CDR1 reads SGHTA; CDR2 reads FQGNSA. CDR3 DNA: TGTGCCAGCAGCTTAATCGGTTTACCCCTCCACTTT. As protein: CASSLIGLPLHF. Variable domain in full (rest from reference TRBV7-2 and TRBJ1-6): GAGVSQSPSNKVTEKGKDVELRCDPISGHTALYWYRQSLGQGLEFLIYFQGNSAPDKSGLPSDRFSAERTGGSVSTLTIQRTQQEDSAVYLCASSLIGLPLHFGNGTRLTVT.

The chain is built from TRBV3-1 (or the pseudogene TRBV3-2) and TRBJ1-4; D is undetermined. Germline CDR1 LGHDT, CDR2 YNNKEL (reference sequence). V gave up 1 base and J gave up 5 bases, with 8 bases separating them. The CDR3 extends over 14 amino acids. The CDR3 DNA reads TGTGCCAGCAGCCAAGGGACGTTGAATGAAAAACTGTTTTTT. It specifies CASSQGTLNEKLFF.

This clone was observed a few times. Other DNA sequences in this sample translate to the same CDR3. The chain has TRBV19 and TRBJ1-5; D is undetermined. Germline V gene sequence: CDR1 LNHDA, CDR2 SQIVND (reference sequence). The CDR3 runs to 14 residues. V dropped 4 bases and J dropped 2 bases, with 9 bases sitting between them. CDR3 sequence (DNA): TGTGCCAGTAGTAGGGGTGGGGGCAATCAGCCCCAGCATTTT. Protein sequence: CASSRGGGNQPQHF.

The chain has TRBV9 and TRBJ1-1; D is unclear. The ends were cut back, 5 bases at V and 1 base at J, with 9 bases in the middle. The CDR3 is 13 amino acids. Germline CDR1 and CDR2: SGDLS and YYNGEE. Here the CDR3 DNA reads TGTGCCAGCAGGAGAGACGAGAACACTGAAGCTTTCTTT. Its protein is CASRRDENTEAFF. Supplemented by reference TRBV9 and TRBJ1-1, the full variable domain reads DSGVTQTPKHLITATGQRVTLRCSPRSGDLSVYWYQQSLDQGLQFLIQYYNGEERAKGNILERFSAQQFPDLHSELNLSSLELGDSALYFCASRRDENTEAFFGQGTRLTVV.

V gene TRBV28 combines with J gene TRBJ2-6; the D gene is possibly TRBD2 (5 bases). The CDR3 sequence is 14 residues long. Germline lookup yields CDR1 MDHEN and CDR2 SYDVKM. Trimming pared 6 bases from V and 4 bases from J, leaving 10 bases between. The CDR3 DNA reads TGTGCCAGCAGCCCCTGGAGGGGGGCCAACGTCCTGACTTTC. This encodes CASSPWRGANVLTF.

A remark on this clone: The same CDR3 can be traced to other DNA sequences in this sample. The chain recombines TRBV19 with TRBJ2-7; TRBD1 matches at 9 bases. There are 14 residues in the CDR3. With 6 bases clipped from V and 4 bases from J, the junction kept 7 bases outside the gene matches. CDR1 LNHDA and CDR2 SQIVND come from the germline V gene (reference sequence). The CDR3 nucleotides read TGTGCCAGTAGCATCCGACAGGGGGGGTACGAGCAGTACTTC. Amino acid sequence: CASSIRQGGYEQYF.

This clone has just a few counts. The CDR3 here is CASSLDRETQYF. Here the CDR3 DNA reads TGTGCCAGCAGCTTAGACAGGGAGACCCAGTACTTC. The J gene is TRBJ2-5, the V gene TRBV7-2, with a weak D call TRBD1 (5 bases). The CDR3 runs 12 residues. Germline-derived CDR1 and CDR2 are SGHTA and FQGNSA. The V end was cut by 1 base, the J end by 5 bases, with 5 bases between. Full variable domain (remainder filled in from reference TRBV7-2 and TRBJ2-5): GAGVSQSPSNKVTEKGKDVELRCDPISGHTALYWYRQSLGQGLEFLIYFQGNSAPDKSGLPSDRFSAERTGGSVSTLTIQRTQQEDSAVYLCASSLDRETQYFGPGTRLLVL.

This chain uses TRBV9 with TRBJ2-2; either TRBD1 or TRBD2 may fit D (5 bases each). The CDR3 has 15 residues. Trimming shortened V by 0 bases and J by 3 bases, and 9 bases separated the two germline ends. Germline assignment: CDR1 SGDLS and CDR2 YYNGEE. The CDR3 loop reads CASSVEGRDTGELFF. The DNA of the CDR3 is TGTGCCAGCAGCGTAGAGGGGCGGGACACCGGGGAGCTGTTTTTT.

The J gene is TRBJ2-1, the V gene TRBV6-6; a possible D gene is TRBD1 (5 bases). This CDR3 spans 12 amino acids. V shed 2 bases and J shed 10 bases, with 9 bases lying between them. Germline CDR1 is MNHNY and CDR2 is SVGAGI (reference sequence). This chain's CDR3 is CASSYNPGEQFF. DNA of the CDR3: TGTGCCAGCAGTTACAACCCAGGGGAGCAGTTCTTC.

The V call is TRBV5-3, the J call TRBJ2-2; 7 positions agree with TRBD1. TRBV5-3 is an open reading frame, and its role is uncertain. Trimming at V came to 0 bases and at J to 5 bases, leaving 7 bases not matched to a gene. This CDR3 spans 16 amino acids. Here the CDR3 DNA reads TGTGCCAGAAGCTTGGGACAGGGACCTCCAACCGGGGAGCTGTTTTTT. Translation gives CARSLGQGPPTGELFF.

This chain joins TRBV19 and TRBJ1-1; 8 bases are a match to TRBD1. There are 14 residues in the CDR3. The V segment lost 5 bases and the J segment 7 bases; nucleotides outside the gene matches: 9. Per germline, CDR1 LNHDA and CDR2 SQIVND (reference sequence). DNA for the CDR3: TGTGCCAGTAGTGCTTCCCGGACAGGGTATGAAGCTTTCTTT. Translating gives CASSASRTGYEAFF.

The CDR3 DNA reads TGTGCCAGCAGCCTCGGACAGGACTACGAGCAGTACTTC. Its protein product is CASSLGQDYEQYF. This chain connects TRBV5-4 to TRBJ2-7; 7 positions match TRBD1. After removal of 4 bases from V and 3 bases from J, the junction contained 4 bases not matched to a gene. Germline values: CDR1 SGHNT, CDR2 YYREEE (reference sequence). CDR3 length: 13 residues.

In this sample, this clone turned up once. The rearrangement joins TRBV5-6 to TRBJ2-7, with 7 bases matching TRBD1. The CDR3 spans 15 residues. V gave up 2 bases and J gave up 2 bases; unmatched junction bases: 7. CDR1 and CDR2 (germline): SGHDT, YYEEEE. CDR3 amino acids: CASSFWAGTAYEQYF. CDR3 sequence (DNA): TGTGCCAGCAGCTTTTGGGCCGGGACAGCCTACGAGCAGTACTTC.

This clone was detected ten times or more. The V gene is TRBV20-1, the J gene TRBJ1-1; no reliable D call. The germline CDR1 and CDR2 sequences are DFQATT and SNEGSKA (reference sequence). V lost 5 bases and J lost 9, with 13 bases in between. The CDR3 totals 11 residues. This chain's CDR3 is CSAGQVAQAFF. The CDR3 nucleotides read TGCAGTGCTGGGCAGGTGGCCCAAGCTTTCTTT.

This clone was observed a few times. The chain links TRBV5-1 to TRBJ2-5, with 10 bases matching TRBD2. Germline V gene lookup returns CDR1 SGHRS and CDR2 YFSETQ. Unmatched junction bases numbered 9, after V lost 5 bases and J lost 5 bases. The CDR3 is made up of 15 amino acids. The CDR3, as DNA: TGCGCCAGCAGTCCCGTAGCGGGGGGAGGCGAGACCCAGTACTTC. Its translation: CASSPVAGGGETQYF.

There are many counts of this clone. J is TRBJ1-2 and V is TRBV4-2, with a tentative D call TRBD1 (5 bases). The CDR3 loop spans 15 amino acids. CDR1 and CDR2 (germline): LGHNA, YNFKEQ. V was pared by 0 bases and J by 7 bases, with 15 bases between. The CDR3 loop reads CASSQDATGPRGYTF. The CDR3 DNA sequence: TGTGCCAGCAGCCAAGATGCCACGGGGCCTCGTGGCTACACCTTC.

The chain recombines TRBV28 with TRBJ1-1, with D uncertain. V lost 5 bases and J 3 bases, leaving 13 bases between the germline ends. Looked up from germline, CDR1 is MDHEN and CDR2 is SYDVKM. The CDR3 runs 14 residues. The DNA for the CDR3 is TGTGCCAGCAGTGTACAGCCTCGGGACACTGAAGCTTTCTTT. Amino acid sequence: CASSVQPRDTEAFF.

The chain recombines TRBV29-1 with TRBJ1-2; 9 bases align to TRBD1. CDR1 is SQVTM and CDR2 is ANQGSEA in the germline V gene. J was trimmed by 3 bases and V by 7 bases; bases with no gene match: 12. The CDR3 is made up of 15 amino acids. The CDR3, as DNA: TGCAGCGCCCCGGGACAGGGTGAATGGGACTATGGCTACACCTTC. Residues: CSAPGQGEWDYGYTF.

J is TRBJ2-3 and V is TRBV4-2; no definite D call. CDR1 and CDR2 from the germline V gene are LGHNA and YNFKEQ. V was cut by 1 base and J by 0 bases, with 11 bases left in between. This CDR3 is 16 amino acids long. The CDR3 region is CASSQARTPSTDTQYF. CDR3 nucleotide sequence: TGTGCCAGCAGCCAAGCGAGGACCCCTAGCACAGATACGCAGTATTTT.

The chain joins TRBV6-5 to TRBJ1-2, with TRBD1 identical over 8 bases. Trimming took 7 bases from V and 6 from J; bases not matched to a gene: 7. The CDR3 spans 13 residues. Looked up from germline, CDR1 is MNHEY and CDR2 is SVGAGI. In DNA, the CDR3 is TGTGCCAGCACCACAGGGGGAGGTAATGGCTACACCTTC. Translation gives CASTTGGGNGYTF.

The rearrangement links TRBV7-3 to TRBJ2-1; D unresolved. Germline V CDR1 and CDR2: SGHTA, FQGTGA. This CDR3 has 15 amino acids. V was shortened by 7 bases and J by 4 bases, with 17 bases between the two germline ends. Here the CDR3 reads CASNLDGRGYNEQFF. The CDR3 DNA reads TGTGCCAGCAACCTGGACGGCCGTGGGTACAATGAGCAGTTCTTC.

This chain connects TRBV25-1 to TRBJ2-5; D may correspond to TRBD1 or TRBD2 (5 bases each). Trimming left V 0 bases short and J 5 bases short, with 7 bases between. Germline CDR1 MGHDK, CDR2 SYGVNS. This CDR3 has 13 residues. In DNA form, the CDR3 reads TGTGCCAGCAGTGAATATTGGGGGGAGACCCAGTACTTC. It encodes CASSEYWGETQYF.

This clone was counted between two and nine times. V is TRBV7-9 and J is TRBJ1-2; TRBD1 aligns across 8 bases. The CDR3 length is 16 residues. The V and J ends lost 10 bases and 7 bases, in that order; junction bases with no gene match: 20. The V gene's germline CDR1 is SEHNR and CDR2 FQNEAQ (reference sequence). CDR3: CAIRLIRTGSRGGYTF. As DNA, the CDR3 is TGTGCCATCAGGTTGATCAGGACAGGGAGCCGGGGTGGCTACACCTTC.

The chain joins TRBV28 to TRBJ2-7, with 9 nucleotides matching TRBD1. The CDR3 has 14 residues. Germline CDR1 and CDR2: MDHEN and SYDVKM. The V and J ends lost 6 bases and 3 bases, in that order; junction bases with no gene match: 6. The CDR3 nucleotides are TGTGCCAGCAGGCCTCCGGGACAGGGCTACGAGCAGTACTTC. Its translation is CASRPPGQGYEQYF.